One T cell receptor beta chain is described in this entry. Its target is unknown. Germline assignment: CDR1 MDHEN and CDR2 SYDVKM. The CDR3 sequence is 14 residues long. These data belong to a study of cytomegalovirus exposure and HLA in healthy donors. General observations from the study: In a later analysis, specific HLA alleles were associated with approximately 16,000 TCR beta sequences at a 0.05 false discovery rate. Productive rates of about 87% or about 30% were seen for most TCR beta V segments in an earlier analysis. The authors later found most CMV-associated TCR beta chains appeared HLA-restricted. Testing in vitro showed a few CMV-associated chains specific for CMV antigens.

The primer mix had 60 Vbeta and 13 Jbeta primers. Assay: immunoSEQ multiplex PCR; the TCRdb copy retains only in-frame clones and omits some. The sample yields 150,000 or so clones, 75% to 80% seen once. V usage is TRBV28 and J usage is TRBJ2-5; D uncertain. The J call may be incorrect, as the DNA end agrees better with TRBJ2-7. The clonotype comes from a woman between 35 and 50 years old in good health and CMV-seronegative. The sample was PBMCs. CDR3 residues: CASSFRLGSYEQYF. The CDR3 DNA reads TGTGCCAGCAGTTTTCGGCTAGGCAGCTACGAGCAGTACTTC.